This TCR beta chain is drawn from a study of T-cell memory formation after mild COVID-19. About the research overall: Largely donor-specific sequence clusters came from two donors.

From 5'RACE with constant-segment primers came TCR alpha and TCR beta cDNA libraries that carried sample barcodes and UMIs. TCRdb ran MiXCR on the 5' RACE reads and lists one entry per CDR3 protein. The sample carries approximately 400,000 distinct CDR3 sequences, under 20% recorded once. Study-wide points: The CD4+ clones that contracted clustered mainly within CM and EM, and the CD8+ clones concentrated in EMRA. The appearance of some responding clones in pre-infection memory suggested that cross-reactive memory joined.

Trimming pared 1 base from V and 2 bases from J, leaving 6 bases between. This CDR3 has 14 amino acids. Per the germline V gene, CDR1 is SGHVS and CDR2 is FQNEAQ. This clonotype was seen a few times. Its target is unknown. This clonotype was sampled from a man aged 18 to 29 who had mild COVID-19 (a few samples of this study predate the infection). Cell type and time point are not known. The sequenced sample consisted of PBMCs or a T cell subset sorted from them (not recorded which). V gene TRBV7-8 combines with J gene TRBJ1-3; D gene unclear. The CDR3 sequence is CASSLDLAGNTIYF. CDR3 coding DNA: TGTGCCAGCAGCTTAGACTTAGCTGGAAACACCATATATTTT.